The 18 T cell receptor beta chains below were found in one sample sequenced in a study of blood T cell repertoires in COVID-19. Measured with immunoSEQ multiplex PCR; TCRdb has only the in-frame clones, and not every one. The table has 270,000 or so clones, around 93% seen once. The sequencing sample was made of PBMCs or T cells enriched from blood (not recorded which). Source of these receptors: a man in his forties or fifties who had been exposed to COVID-19.

This chain connects TRBV5-1 to TRBJ1-3; D might be TRBD1 (5 bases). Germline V lookup: CDR1 SGHRS, CDR2 YFSETQ. The CDR3 extends over 16 amino acids. Trimming removed 2 bases from V and 0 bases from J, with 12 bases in between. CDR3 in DNA: TGCGCCAGCAGCTTTGGGGCCGAGCACTCTGGAAACACCATATATTTT. This encodes CASSFGAEHSGNTIYF.

A few counts support this clone. The CDR3 reads CASSFGQGKSSYNSPLHF. The CDR3 DNA reads as TGTGCCAGCAGTTTCGGACAGGGTAAAAGCTCCTATAATTCACCCCTCCACTTT. The chain joins TRBV28 to TRBJ1-6; TRBD1 matches 8 bases. The CDR3 consists of 18 residues. The V gene's germline CDR1 is MDHEN and CDR2 SYDVKM. Unmatched junction bases numbered 7, after V lost 3 bases and J lost 0 bases. The full variable domain, in which reference TRBV28 and TRBJ1-6 provide the parts outside the CDR3, is DVKVTQSSRYLVKRTGEKVFLECVQDMDHENMFWYRQDPGLGLRLIYFSYDVKMKEKGDIPEGYSVSREKKERFSLILESASTNQTSMYLCASSFGQGKSSYNSPLHFGNGTRLTVT.

The chain links TRBV24-1 to TRBJ1-2; the match to TRBD1 covers 9 bases. The germline V gene has CDR1 KGHDR and CDR2 SFDVKD. The CDR3 length is 15 residues. Trimming removed 4 bases from V and 2 bases from J; junction bases left unmatched: 4. The CDR3 protein is CATSERQGGNYGYTF. CDR3 in DNA: TGTGCCACCAGTGAGAGACAGGGGGGGAACTATGGCTACACCTTC.

This clone came up a few times. V and J are TRBV21-1 and TRBJ1-2; TRBD1, the table's D call, lacks a check against the DNA. TRBV21-1 is a recognized pseudogene. There are 13 residues in the CDR3. The CDR3 nucleotides read TGTGCCAGCAGCAAGACAGGGTGGTATGGCTACACCTTC. Protein sequence: CASSKTGWYGYTF.

The chain uses TRBV12-5 and TRBJ2-5; 7 bases fit TRBD2. Germline-derived CDR1 and CDR2 are LGHNT and FRNRAP. Trimming cost V 4 bases and J 7 bases; bases outside gene matches: 6. The CDR3 sequence is 13 residues long. CDR3 bases: TGTGCTAGTGGTTCCGCGGGAGATGGGACCCAGTACTTC. This encodes CASGSAGDGTQYF.

This chain uses TRBV4-3 with TRBJ1-6; D is perhaps TRBD1 (5 bases). The germline V gene encodes CDR1 LGHNA and CDR2 YSLEER. The CDR3 runs 17 residues. V lost 0 bases, J lost 4 bases, and 13 bases lay in between. CDR3 in DNA: TGCGCCAGCAGCCAAGATACGCCAGGGAGGTATAATTCACCCCTCCACTTT. It codes for CASSQDTPGRYNSPLHF.

This rearrangement joins TRBV13 to TRBJ2-4; D is possibly TRBD1 (5 bases). CDR1 and CDR2 (germline): PRHDT, FYEKMQ (reference sequence). V gave up 3 bases and J gave up 8 bases, with 11 bases separating them. This CDR3 has 13 residues. The CDR3 spells CASSFRVLDIQYF. The CDR3 region has the DNA TGTGCCAGCAGCTTCAGGGTGTTGGACATTCAGTACTTC.

The chain joins TRBV5-1 to TRBJ1-5; tentative D call: TRBD1 (5 bases). The germline CDR1 and CDR2 sequences are SGHRS and YFSETQ. V lost 0 bases and J 7 bases, leaving 14 bases between the germline ends. The CDR3 sequence is 15 residues long. The CDR3 loop is CASSLGQGGSQPQHF. Written as DNA, the CDR3 is TGCGCCAGCAGCTTGGGTCAGGGAGGTAGCCAGCCCCAGCATTTT. Full variable domain (missing parts from reference TRBV5-1 and TRBJ1-5): KAGVTQTPRYLIKTRGQQVTLSCSPISGHRSVSWYQQTPGQGLQFLFEYFSETQRNKGNFPGRFSGRQFSNSRSEMNVSTLELGDSALYLCASSLGQGGSQPQHFGDGTRLSIL.

The chain employs TRBV7-3 and TRBJ1-2, with 7 bases fitting TRBD1. V was clipped by 5 bases and J by 6 bases; unmatched bases: 15. This CDR3 has 16 amino acids. In germline, CDR1 is SGHTA, CDR2 FQGTGA. The CDR3 DNA is TGTGCCAGCAGCCCGATCCATCGACGGGACAGACATGGCTACACCTTC. Translation gives CASSPIHRRDRHGYTF.

This clone showed up just once. J is TRBJ2-5 and V is TRBV30; 7 nucleotides match TRBD2. The V gene end was trimmed by 2 bases and the J gene end by 6 bases; junction bases not matched to a gene: 9. Germline CDR1 GTSNPN, CDR2 SVGIG (reference sequence). The CDR3 runs to 14 residues. The CDR3 loop is CAWSTRTSWQTQYF. DNA for the CDR3: TGTGCCTGGAGTACCCGGACTAGTTGGCAGACCCAGTACTTC.

This clone was counted once. The gene calls are TRBV11-3 and TRBJ2-3, with D hard to call. Looked up from germline, CDR1 is SGHNT and CDR2 is YENEEA. There are 14 residues in the CDR3. V lost 1 base to trimming and J lost 0 bases, with 5 bases between them. Here the CDR3 DNA reads TGTGCCAGCAGCTTAGGCAGAAGCACAGATACGCAGTATTTT. Translating gives CASSLGRSTDTQYF.

This chain uses TRBV11-1 with TRBJ2-1, with D possibly TRBD1 on 5 matching bases. CDR1 and CDR2 from the germline V gene are SGHAT and FQDESV (reference sequence). The CDR3 spans 14 residues. The V and J ends lost 0 bases and 10 bases respectively, with 13 bases between them. The CDR3 nucleotides read TGTGCCAGCAGCTTAGCGTGGCAGGGCGACGAGCAGTTCTTC. Its translation is CASSLAWQGDEQFF.

V usage is TRBV5-1 and J usage is TRBJ1-2; D might be TRBD1 (5 bases). This CDR3 contains 14 residues. Trimming left V 1 base short and J 0 bases short, with 7 bases between. Germline lookup yields CDR1 SGHRS and CDR2 YFSETQ. CDR3 sequence (DNA): TGCGCCAGCAGCTTGCCAGGGTCTAACTATGGCTACACCTTC. Its translation: CASSLPGSNYGYTF. Supplemented by reference TRBV5-1 and TRBJ1-2, the full variable domain reads KAGVTQTPRYLIKTRGQQVTLSCSPISGHRSVSWYQQTPGQGLQFLFEYFSETQRNKGNFPGRFSGRQFSNSRSEMNVSTLELGDSALYLCASSLPGSNYGYTFGSGTRLTVV.

This clone showed up just a few times. V is TRBV2 and J is TRBJ2-3, with TRBD2 matching over 14 bases. J gave up 4 bases and V 4 bases, and 1 base lay outside the gene matches. This CDR3 has 15 amino acids. Looked up from germline, CDR1 is SNHLY and CDR2 is FYNNEI. This CDR3 is CASSVTSGRADTQYF. In DNA form, the CDR3 reads TGTGCCAGCAGTGTGACTAGCGGGAGGGCAGATACGCAGTATTTT. The full variable domain, completed using reference TRBV2 and TRBJ2-3, is EPEVTQTPSHQVTQMGQEVILRCVPISNHLYFYWYRQILGQKVEFLVSFYNNEISEKSEIFDDQFSVERPDGSNFTLKIRSTKLEDSAMYFCASSVTSGRADTQYFGPGTRLTVL.

The CDR3 spells CASSHYTAGTLNTEAFF. CDR3 sequence (DNA): TGTGCCAGCAGCCATTATACTGCCGGGACACTGAACACTGAAGCTTTCTTT. The chain has TRBV14 and TRBJ1-1; tentatively, D is TRBD1 (6 bases). V lost 3 bases and J lost 0, with 17 bases in between. The CDR3 loop spans 17 amino acids. Germline CDR1 SGHDN, CDR2 FVKESK.

The chain is built from TRBV7-9 and TRBJ2-1, with 10 bases matching TRBD2. The junction had 13 bases not matched to a gene; V was cut back by 5 bases and J by 0 bases. Germline lookup yields CDR1 SEHNR and CDR2 FQNEAQ (reference sequence). The CDR3 extends over 19 amino acids. The CDR3 protein is CASSLFPSGGMSSYNEQFF. The CDR3, as DNA: TGTGCCAGCAGCCTATTCCCTAGCGGGGGTATGAGCTCCTACAATGAGCAGTTCTTC.

The rearrangement uses TRBV7-9 and TRBJ1-1, with D tentatively TRBD1 (5 bases). Per germline, CDR1 SEHNR and CDR2 FQNEAQ (reference sequence). V lost 3 bases, J lost 7 bases, and 15 bases lay in between. The CDR3 extends over 14 amino acids. CDR3: CASSFGGTGGEAFF. The CDR3 bases are TGTGCCAGCAGCTTCGGGGGTACGGGGGGTGAAGCTTTCTTT.

This clone has only one observation. The chain combines TRBV3-1 (or the pseudogene TRBV3-2) with TRBJ1-1, with D unresolved. CDR1 LGHDT and CDR2 YNNKEL come from the germline V gene (reference sequence). Trimming took off 4 bases at V and 5 bases at J, with 11 bases between the two ends. The CDR3 has 13 amino acids. The CDR3 sequence: CASSPYGSTEAFF. Here the CDR3 DNA reads TGTGCCAGCAGCCCCTATGGGAGTACTGAAGCTTTCTTT.